One sample yielded the 13 T cell receptor beta chains listed below, sequenced in a study of immune reconstitution after stem cell transplant in scleroderma. MiXCR was run by TCRdb on the RT-PCR reads, yielding one entry per CDR3 protein. The sample has 4,500 to 7,000 distinct CDR3 sequences; less than 10% are singletons. The specimen was collected before or after autologous hematopoietic stem cell transplantation (not recorded which). The origin of the receptors is a male donor with systemic sclerosis.

This chain links TRBV29-1 with TRBJ2-3; TRBD2 matches 11 bases. J gave up 1 base and V 7 bases, and 16 bases lay outside the gene matches. This CDR3 comprises 18 residues. Per germline, CDR1 SQVTM and CDR2 ANQGSEA. The CDR3 DNA reads as TGCAGCGCTGACGGCTTTTTGACTAGCGGGGACCGCACAGATACGCAGTATTTT. It codes for CSADGFLTSGDRTDTQYF.

This clonotype was picked up a small number of times. CDR3 sequence: CASSFQGGKNIQYF. CDR3 coding DNA: TGTGCCAGCAGTTTTCAGGGCGGGAAAAACATTCAGTACTTC. This chain joins TRBV12-3 or TRBV12-4 and TRBJ2-4, with D tentatively TRBD1 or TRBD2 (5 bases each). The CDR3 spans 14 residues. Trimming pared 3 bases from V and 4 bases from J, leaving 10 bases between.

This clonotype has more than one count but fewer than ten. The rearrangement links TRBV7-2 to TRBJ2-3, with D uncertain. The germline gives CDR1 SGHTA, CDR2 FQGNSA. The CDR3 has 12 residues. V was trimmed by 5 bases and J by 0 bases, leaving 3 bases between them. The CDR3 spells CASSASTDTQYF. The CDR3 coding sequence is TGTGCCAGCAGCGCAAGCACAGATACGCAGTATTTT.

As concerns this clonotype: Germline and junction disagree at one end, which may indicate a read error. The chain uses TRBV12-3 or TRBV12-4 and TRBJ2-1, with TRBD2 matching 8 bases. The CDR3 runs 14 residues. The CDR3 here is CASSIAGYANEQFF. CDR3 coding DNA: TGTGCCAGCAGTATAGCGGGATATGCGAATGAGCAGTTCTTC.

This clonotype has more than one count but fewer than ten. The chain is built from TRBV20-1 and TRBJ2-2; tentatively, D is TRBD2 (5 bases). Per the germline V gene, CDR1 is DFQATT and CDR2 is SNEGSKA (reference sequence). The V and J ends lost 6 bases and 4 bases respectively, with 15 bases between them. CDR3 length equals 14 residues. CDR3 amino acids: CSATSTILTGELFF. The CDR3 DNA reads TGCAGTGCCACTTCGACTATTCTCACCGGGGAGCTGTTTTTT.

This clonotype was seen a few times. The V call is TRBV5-1, the J call TRBJ2-7, with D possibly matching TRBD2 (6 bases). The V gene's germline CDR1 is SGHRS and CDR2 YFSETQ. This CDR3 comprises 14 residues. With 5 bases removed from V and 5 bases from J, the gap between germline ends came to 17 bases. The CDR3 spells CASRGAGSLDEQYF. CDR3 nucleotides: TGCGCCAGCAGGGGTGCGGGGTCCTTGGACGAGCAGTACTTC.

The CDR3 DNA reads as TGCAGCGCTGAGACCGGGACATTCGAAGAGACCCAGTACTTC. Translation: CSAETGTFEETQYF. This rearrangement joins TRBV29-1 to TRBJ2-5, with D tentatively TRBD1 (6 bases). The CDR3 extends over 14 amino acids. Trimming removed 7 bases from V and 3 bases from J, with 18 bases in between. Germline V gives CDR1 SQVTM, CDR2 ANQGSEA. The whole variable domain, remainder taken from reference TRBV29-1 and TRBJ2-5, is SAVISQKPSRDICQRGTSLTIQCQVDSQVTMMFWYRQQPGQSLTLIATANQGSEATYESGFVIDKFPISRPNLTFSTLTVSNMSPEDSSIYLCSAETGTFEETQYFGPGTRLLVL.

This chain uses TRBV4-1 with TRBJ1-1; 9 bases line up with TRBD1. The CDR3 extends over 15 amino acids. The trim removed 3 bases at V and 4 bases at J, leaving 6 bases unmatched. Germline V gene lookup returns CDR1 MGHRA and CDR2 YSYEKL. The CDR3 region is CASSQRQGVGTEAFF. The CDR3 bases are TGCGCCAGCAGCCAGCGACAGGGGGTTGGCACTGAAGCTTTCTTT.

In this sample, this clonotype turned up a few times. This chain uses TRBV10-3 with TRBJ1-1; D perhaps matches TRBD1 (5 bases). CDR1 is ENHRY, CDR2 SYGVKD, per germline. This CDR3 has 14 amino acids. Trimming took off 2 bases at V and 1 base at J, with 8 bases between the two ends. The CDR3 loop reads CAISEGTANTEAFF. The CDR3 DNA is TGTGCCATCAGTGAGGGGACGGCGAACACTGAAGCTTTCTTT.

DNA of the CDR3: TGTGCCAGCTCACCACAAGGGCCCAACTATGGCTACACCTTC. It yields the protein CASSPQGPNYGYTF. V usage is TRBV18 and J usage is TRBJ1-2, with D unresolved. V lost 1 base to trimming and J lost 2 bases, with 8 bases between them. The CDR3 is 14 amino acids. Germline CDR1 KGHSH, CDR2 LQKENI.

Judged by abundance, this clonotype is medium-sized. CDR3 sequence: CASSSYRGVRNQPQHF. The CDR3 DNA sequence: TGTGCCAGCAGCTCTTACAGGGGAGTAAGGAATCAGCCCCAGCATTTT. The V gene is TRBV5-6, the J gene TRBJ1-5; 7 bases map to TRBD1. Trimming cost V 3 bases and J 4 bases; bases outside gene matches: 10. CDR3 length equals 16 residues. The germline V gene encodes CDR1 SGHDT and CDR2 YYEEEE.

This chain connects TRBV10-2 to TRBJ2-5; tentative D call: TRBD2 (5 bases). This CDR3 region has 13 residues. Germline lookup yields CDR1 WSHSY and CDR2 SAAADI. V dropped 0 bases and J dropped 5 bases, with 7 bases sitting between them. The DNA for the CDR3 is TGCGCCAGCAGTGAGTCCCCGGGGGAGACCCAGTACTTC. Amino acids: CASSESPGETQYF.

This clonotype appeared a few times. J is TRBJ2-7 and V is TRBV7-6; TRBD2 aligns across 10 bases. The CDR3 length is 16 residues. In germline, CDR1 is SGHVS, CDR2 FNYEAQ. The trim removed 3 bases at V and 5 bases at J, leaving 10 bases unmatched. The CDR3 protein is CASSFLAGVSDHEQYF. The CDR3 region has the DNA TGTGCCAGCAGCTTTCTAGCGGGAGTCAGTGACCACGAGCAGTACTTC. Looking up the rest from reference TRBV7-6 and TRBJ2-7 gives the full variable domain: GAGVSQSPRYKVTKRGQDVALRCDPISGHVSLYWYRQALGQGPEFLTYFNYEAQQDKSGLPNDRFSAERPEGSISTLTIQRTEQRDSAMYRCASSFLAGVSDHEQYFGPGTRLTVT.